This T cell receptor (beta chain) comes out of a study of cytomegalovirus exposure and HLA in healthy donors (dated by TCRdb to the late 2010s). Turning to the overall study: An earlier analysis of some 600 of the donors reported 276 Gb of sequence data and 95 million to 120 million unique TCR beta sequences obtained from about 179 million T cells. The study used immunosequencing to profile the T cell repertoires of approximately 690 subjects and linked those repertoires to cytomegalovirus serostatus. A later genetic analysis took genome-wide SNP genotypes for about 65% of the 666 donors and used that subset as a discovery cohort. Donor age, sex, ethnicity and CMV serostatus were collected together with the repertoire data. In addition to the first cohort of 650 to 800 subjects, a separate validation cohort of 120 different subjects was used. The study aimed to test whether signatures of past pathogen exposure could be identified by cataloging public T cell receptors. The number of typed donors differed by locus: 629-630 for A, B, C, DRB1 and DQB1; approximately 520 for DQA1; 606 for DPA1; and around 490 for DPB1. Across roughly 420 genotyped donors of the cohort, an average of about 240,000 unique TCR beta nucleotide sequences per donor were sequenced, and roughly 18% of those sequences were non-productive. The study combined high-throughput TCR immunosequencing, statistical association of individual TCRs with disease status, and machine learning to predict cytomegalovirus infection status. Rather than drawing on any new phenotypic data, the later analysis identified candidate immune exposures from TCR beta sequences and the way those sequences occurred across donors. In an earlier analysis of over 550 of the donors, high-throughput TCR beta sequencing was used to judge whether each TCR beta V gene segment behaved as functional or pseudogenic. Class I and class II HLA loci were covered by the typing at four-digit resolution. Several DR-DQ haplotypes were treated as single units for association and clustering because of strong linkage in the cohort. Every repertoire in the discovery cohort had been generated on one and the same sequencing platform. A later analysis re-analyzed previously published TCR beta repertoires from about 730 donors and added high-resolution HLA genotyping to study TCR occurrence patterns. The genetic ancestry cluster associated with self-reported Caucasian donors included about 84% of the roughly 400 genotyped donors. An early release covering roughly 640 HLA-typed donors comprised 300 to 350 gigabases of sequencing data and around 85 million unique TCR sequences. General conclusions and limits of the study: The presence/absence analyses assumed that sequencing depth was roughly uniform across donors, and that assumption may not be true. In both the original and validation cohorts, the classifier was reported to diagnose cytomegalovirus status with high specificity and sensitivity. A later analysis associated 16,951 TCR beta sequences with specific HLA alleles at a false discovery rate of 0.05. Because counts were too low, seventeen rarely observed V segments, including chromosome 9 orphons, were excluded from the earlier analysis of fewer than 650 of the donors. In vitro tests confirmed that a few of the cytomegalovirus-associated TCR beta chains recognize cytomegalovirus antigens. In a later analysis, most CMV-associated TCR beta chains were found to appear HLA-restricted, with HLA associations seemingly driven largely by CMV exposure. A further reported finding was that TCR beta sequences accurately predicted the HLA-A and HLA-B alleles for most subjects in the first cohort. A later analysis found that HLA-associated TCR beta chains were more clonally expanded and had lower generation probabilities than equally common non-associated chains. Only TCR beta chains were sequenced in this cohort, and the absence of alpha or paired-chain data limited detectable features. It was suggested by the authors that the approach could potentially be generalized to other disease states and immunological phenotypes. HLA typing was unavailable for some donors at each locus, so association tests used only the typed subset. A total of fewer than 200 TCR beta chains were listed by the study as associated with cytomegalovirus. A later genetic analysis reported fewer N-insertions in productive TCRs among donors in an Asian-associated ancestry cluster than the roughly 640-donor mean. The only immune exposure information available for the cohort was CMV serostatus. Some IMGT-functional V segments, including TRBV6-2 and TRBV6-3, could not be distinguished by the 87-base-pair reads and were therefore excluded. A cluster of highly shared sequence variants was judged likely to be a technical artifact of the sequencing pipeline. When HLA alleles, especially DR and DQ, strongly co-occurred, TCR associations were difficult to assign to individual alleles. According to a later analysis, parvovirus B19, influenza, CMV and Epstein-Barr virus appeared linked to several top co-occurrence clusters. Most TCR sequences were seen in very few donors, while some public TCRs were found in many individuals. Broadly in line with IMGT annotations, most TCR beta V segments showed up in productive rearrangements about 87% or about 30% of the time in an earlier analysis of a few hundred of the donors. An association between a missense DCLRE1C variant and V-gene and J-gene trimming of TCR beta chains was found in a later genetic analysis and replicated in an independent cohort. Correlated functional status among segregating V segments might reflect linkage disequilibrium, but an unknown experimental factor could not be ruled out. A later analysis found that TCR association rates varied across HLA loci, with DRB1 alleles showing the most associated TCRs and HLA-C alleles the fewest.

Libraries came from the immunoSEQ multiplex PCR assay. A mixture of 60 forward primers for TCR Vbeta segments and 13 reverse primers for TCR Jbeta segments was used in the multiplex PCR. Amplification of the CDR3 region of rearranged TCR beta genes was performed with a multiplex PCR assay on genomic DNA. Amplified TCR beta libraries were sequenced as 87-base-pair reads on the Illumina HiSeq System. As for how the authors treated the data: A later analysis counted approximately 74 million unique TCR beta chains across the 650 to 800 repertoires, and around 12 million of these chains were shared by at least two donors. Raw reads were error-corrected and collapsed into unique sequences by a nearest-neighbor algorithm in which closely related sequences were merged to remove PCR and sequencing errors. V, D and J gene segments were assigned by aligning CDR3 sequences to IMGT reference sequences. For a sequence to be retained, at least a six-nucleotide match to both a V gene segment and a J gene segment was required. A rearrangement counted as productive if the CDR3 had no stop codons and remained in frame with V and J, and every other rearrangement counted as non-productive. Following IMGT convention, CDR3 was defined as the stretch from the second conserved V-encoded cysteine up to the conserved J-encoded phenylalanine. In an earlier analysis of more than 550 of the donors, sequences lacking an unambiguous match to a single V gene segment were excluded. In an earlier analysis of roughly 600 of the donors, a V segment was called functional when productive rearrangements were above 56.7%, and segregating when the standard deviation between donors exceeded 5%. A statistical classification framework was built to diagnose cytomegalovirus status from the catalog of TCR beta chain sequences. In a later analysis, V and J genes were assigned by comparing TCR nucleotide sequences against IMGT/GENE-DB human TR gene sequences. A later analysis assigned CDR3 sequences and most-parsimonious VDJ recombination scenarios with the TCRdist pipeline. In a later analysis, each TCR beta chain was defined by its CDR3 amino acid sequence together with its V-gene family, and reads without a unique V-gene family were excluded. A later analysis removed 550 to 650 highly shared, low-generation-probability nucleotide sequences to deal with suspected cross-contamination and a sequencing artifact. In a later analysis, a clonal expansion index was calculated for each public chain from normalized within-repertoire ranks of inferred template counts. In a later analysis, generation probabilities were computed with a VDJ recombination model fitted to out-of-frame rearrangements, and the resulting probabilities were checked against IGoR. In a later analysis, hypergeometric tests were used to score TCR-TCR, TCR-HLA and TCR-CMV co-occurrence, with a repertoire-size bias correction applied to TCR pairs. In a later analysis, false discovery rates were estimated by permuting HLA or CMV assignments 20 times. In a later analysis, co-occurring TCRs were grouped using DBSCAN, and TCRdist sequence similarity was added for clustering within HLA-allele-positive subsets. For co-occurrence clustering, repertoires with fewer than 30,000 or more than 120,000 public chains were excluded, along with four or five repertoires with anomalous nucleotide sharing. This is the immuneACCESS table as TCRdb keeps it, with only in-frame sequences that have V and J called. A part of the clones is gone; compared with another copy, unresolved V genes explain less than half, and the rest is unexplained. The V and J calls and clone size were taken over from that table, and D and trimming were inferred from the DNA. The sample table records some 130,000 clones; around four fifths of these occur just once. The top ten constitute more than 0.9% of the sample.

This clone was detected a few times. Its antigen target is currently unknown. The record has no base qualities; no much larger clone is one base away. Other DNA sequences of this sample code for an identical CDR3. CDR1 and CDR2 (SNHLY, FYNNEI) derive from the germline V gene. From its cysteine to its phenylalanine, the CDR3 spans 14 amino acids. The entry retains the CDR3 DNA only, 42 bases that are in frame from base 1. Ends trimmed: V by 7 bases, J by 1 base; bases unmatched to a gene: 5. In total, roughly 670 healthy bone marrow donors made up the cohort. At the time of sampling, all cohort members were nominally healthy, though unrecorded immune exposures were likely present. The donor tested CMV seropositive and was one of the 289 seropositive cohort members. Each donor provided a peripheral blood sample, and peripheral blood mononuclear cells were used for TCR beta sequencing. Genomic DNA was extracted from the blood cell samples with the Qiagen DNeasy Blood Extraction Kit.

The sequence joins TRBV2 to TRBJ2-7; 9 central nucleotides agree with TRBD2. This receptor was obtained from a male donor in good health and CMV-seropositive. The sequencing input was PBMCs. The DNA reads as follows: TGTGCCAGCATCAGGACTAGCGCGTCCTACGAGCAGTACTTC. Translation gives CASIRTSASYEQYF.